Below are 15 T cell receptor beta chains sequenced from a single sample in a study of T cell responses to AZD1222 COVID-19 vaccine. Assay: immunoSEQ multiplex PCR; the TCRdb copy retains only in-frame clones and omits some. The sample yields 140,000 to 150,000 clones, about 92% seen once. The material sequenced was peripheral blood, taken after recovery from COVID-19. These receptors all stem from an adult who had recovered from COVID-19.

The chain carries TRBV5-1 and TRBJ1-2, with 8 bases fitting TRBD1. V lost 0 bases, J lost 6 bases, and 10 bases stayed unmatched. The CDR3 runs 16 residues. From germline, CDR1 is SGHRS and CDR2 YFSETQ. The CDR3 DNA follows: TGCGCCAGCAGCTTGGGGGACAGGAGACCTTCGGATGGCTACACCTTC. It specifies CASSLGDRRPSDGYTF.

This clone was picked up one time. The rearrangement joins TRBV10-3 to TRBJ2-2, with a weak D call TRBD2 (6 bases). CDR1 ENHRY and CDR2 SYGVKD come from the germline V gene. V was pared by 2 bases and J by 6 bases, with 13 bases between. The CDR3 spans 15 residues. The CDR3 loop reads CAISELGRVPGELFF. The CDR3 DNA follows: TGTGCCATCAGTGAGCTCGGGAGAGTCCCCGGGGAGCTGTTTTTT.

The rearrangement uses TRBV2 and TRBJ1-2; 8 bases line up with TRBD1. Germline trimming cut 6 bases from V and 6 bases from J; bases unmatched to any gene: 15. This CDR3 has 16 amino acids. The germline gives CDR1 SNHLY, CDR2 FYNNEI. CDR3 sequence (DNA): TGTGCCAGCAGCCCATGGGCTTCAGGGGGCGAAGATGGCTACACCTTC. The encoded protein is CASSPWASGGEDGYTF.

This clone has just one count. The CDR3 is CASSTGQGSTDTQYF. Here the CDR3 DNA reads TGTGCCAGCAGCACGGGACAGGGGAGCACAGATACGCAGTATTTT. The chain links TRBV5-8 to TRBJ2-3, with 10 positions matching TRBD1. The V segment lost 4 bases and the J segment 0 bases; nucleotides outside the gene matches: 2. The CDR3 spans 15 residues. The germline gives CDR1 SGHTS, CDR2 YDEGEE.

V is TRBV6-6 and J is TRBJ1-1, with D hard to call. Germline V gene sequence: CDR1 MNHNY, CDR2 SVGAGI (reference sequence). V gave up 7 bases and J gave up 5 bases, with 8 bases separating them. The CDR3 runs to 11 residues. The CDR3 loop reads CASKPGTEAFF. The CDR3 coding sequence is TGTGCCAGCAAGCCGGGGACTGAAGCTTTCTTT.

The chain is built from TRBV30 and TRBJ1-2; 7 nucleotides match TRBD1. The length of the CDR3 is 14 residues. CDR1 GTSNPN and CDR2 SVGIG come from the germline V gene (reference sequence). The trim removed 0 bases at V and 5 bases at J, leaving 6 bases unmatched. The CDR3 sequence: CAWSVPPGGYGYTF. The CDR3 DNA sequence: TGTGCCTGGAGTGTCCCTCCAGGGGGGTATGGCTACACCTTC.

The gene calls are TRBV5-6 and TRBJ2-3; 9 bases align to TRBD2. V lost 4 bases, J lost 4 bases, and 7 bases stayed unmatched. The CDR3 covers 15 residues. The germline gives CDR1 SGHDT, CDR2 YYEEEE. CDR3 in DNA: TGTGCCAGCAGCCTTAGCGGGGGAGGGGCAGATACGCAGTATTTT. This sequence encodes CASSLSGGGADTQYF.

The chain employs TRBV5-1 and TRBJ2-2; 9 bases fit TRBD2. V shed 4 bases and J 6 bases; nucleotides not matched to a gene: 10. CDR3 size: 16 residues. Per germline, CDR1 SGHRS and CDR2 YFSETQ. For the CDR3, the DNA is TGCGCCAGCAGCCCCCAGGGAGGGACTAGCCCCGGGGAGCTGTTTTTT. Translating gives CASSPQGGTSPGELFF. Using reference TRBV5-1 and TRBJ2-2 for the parts outside the CDR3, the full variable domain is KAGVTQTPRYLIKTRGQQVTLSCSPISGHRSVSWYQQTPGQGLQFLFEYFSETQRNKGNFPGRFSGRQFSNSRSEMNVSTLELGDSALYLCASSPQGGTSPGELFFGEGSRLTVL.

This chain links TRBV12-3 or TRBV12-4 with TRBJ2-4; maybe TRBD1 (7 bases). The ends were cut back, 5 bases at V and 9 bases at J, with 14 bases in the middle. CDR3 length equals 13 residues. CDR3 nucleotides: TGTGCCAGCAGTGAACGACAGGGAGGCATTCAGTACTTC. This codes for CASSERQGGIQYF.

This chain connects TRBV28 to TRBJ2-3, with TRBD2 identical over 15 bases. The CDR3 runs 18 residues. V gave up 6 bases and J gave up 5 bases; unmatched junction bases: 12. Germline V gene data show CDR1 as MDHEN and CDR2 as SYDVKM. CDR3 nucleotide sequence: TGTGCCAGCAGATTTGGACTAGCGGGAGGGCGGGTTCTAGATACGCAGTATTTT. As protein: CASRFGLAGGRVLDTQYF.

The V call is TRBV5-1, the J call TRBJ1-1, with 7 positions matching TRBD1. This CDR3 is built from 15 residues. Per germline, CDR1 SGHRS and CDR2 YFSETQ. V lost 1 base and J lost 1; bases outside the gene matches: 4. CDR3 protein: CASSLTGVGNTEAFF. The CDR3 nucleotides read TGCGCCAGCAGCTTGACAGGGGTTGGGAACACTGAAGCTTTCTTT.

The CDR3 nucleotides are TGCGCCAGCAGCTTGATTAGAGGGGCCACCGGGGAGCTGTTTTTT. Its translation: CASSLIRGATGELFF. The V and J genes are TRBV5-1 and TRBJ2-2; D assignment may be TRBD1 or TRBD2 (5 bases each). This CDR3 contains 15 residues. Germline-derived CDR1 and CDR2 are SGHRS and YFSETQ. V was cut by 1 base and J by 4 bases, with 11 bases left in between. Combining the CDR3 with reference TRBV5-1 and TRBJ2-2 gives the whole variable domain KAGVTQTPRYLIKTRGQQVTLSCSPISGHRSVSWYQQTPGQGLQFLFEYFSETQRNKGNFPGRFSGRQFSNSRSEMNVSTLELGDSALYLCASSLIRGATGELFFGEGSRLTVL.

The rearrangement uses TRBV4-2 and TRBJ2-7, with D unresolved. The germline CDR1 and CDR2 sequences are LGHNA and YNFKEQ. The CDR3 covers 14 residues. Trimming removed 1 base from V and 2 bases from J, with 9 bases in between. The CDR3, as DNA: TGTGCCAGCAGCCAAGGTGACTCTGCCTACGAGCAGTACTTC. This encodes CASSQGDSAYEQYF.

This chain connects TRBV29-1 to TRBJ2-7, with 15 bases fitting TRBD2. Germline loops: CDR1 SQVTM, CDR2 ANQGSEA. J lost 0 bases, V lost 7 bases, and 4 bases had no gene match. The CDR3 runs 15 residues. CDR3 sequence (DNA): TGCAGCGCCGCGGGACTAGCGGGGGGCTCCTACGAGCAGTACTTC. Encoded protein: CSAAGLAGGSYEQYF.

This clone was seen once. The J gene is TRBJ2-1, the V gene TRBV7-9; unclear D gene. CDR1 and CDR2 (germline): SEHNR, FQNEAQ (reference sequence). V was clipped by 5 bases and J by 8 bases, with 19 bases between them. This CDR3 has 15 residues. DNA of the CDR3: TGTGCCAGCAGCCGAGCCAGCGTTTCACGGGATGAGCAGTTCTTC. Protein sequence: CASSRASVSRDEQFF.